The entry below gives a single TCR beta chain sequence along with its context. Antigen specificity is unknown. This specimen belongs to a study of shared clonotypes between healthy human individuals. CD45RO-negative cells were positively selected for CCR7, leaving out terminally differentiated effector memory CD45RA+ cells. Repertoires were generated with immunoSEQ multiplex PCR, while TCRdb's copy carries only in-frame clones and drops some. The top ten hold 0.3% of the sample, which has hundreds of thousands of clones, roughly 98% seen once. Regarding the study as a whole: Larger estimated richness was generally seen in naive subsets than in memory subsets.

Sequenced input: naive CD8+ T cells sorted from blood. This sequence originates from a man between 25 and 39 years old in good health.

The DNA of the CDR3 is TGTGCCAGCAGTTTTCTCGAGGGATCCTACGAGCAGTACTTC. Its translation is CASSFLEGSYEQYF. The chain is built from TRBV27 and TRBJ2-7; D is possibly TRBD2 (5 bases). CDR3 length: 14 residues. The V end lost 3 bases, the J end lost 1 base, and 10 bases lay between the germline ends. CDR1 MNHEY and CDR2 SMNVEV come from the germline V gene (reference sequence).